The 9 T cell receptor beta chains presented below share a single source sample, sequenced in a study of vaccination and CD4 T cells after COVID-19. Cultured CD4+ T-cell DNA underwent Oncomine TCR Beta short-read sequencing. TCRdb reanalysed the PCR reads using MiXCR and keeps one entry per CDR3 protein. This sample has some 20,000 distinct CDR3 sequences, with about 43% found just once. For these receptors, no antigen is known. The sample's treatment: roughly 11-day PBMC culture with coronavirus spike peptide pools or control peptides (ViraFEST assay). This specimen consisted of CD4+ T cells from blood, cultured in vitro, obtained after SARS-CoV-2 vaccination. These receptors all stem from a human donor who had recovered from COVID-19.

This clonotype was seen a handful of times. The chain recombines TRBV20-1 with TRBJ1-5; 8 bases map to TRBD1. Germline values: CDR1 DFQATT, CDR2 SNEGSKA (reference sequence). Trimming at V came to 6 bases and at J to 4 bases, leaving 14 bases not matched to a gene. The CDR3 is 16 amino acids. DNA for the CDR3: TGCAGTGCGTTAAAGCCCGGACAGGGCCAGAATCAGCCCCAGCATTTT. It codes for CSALKPGQGQNQPQHF.

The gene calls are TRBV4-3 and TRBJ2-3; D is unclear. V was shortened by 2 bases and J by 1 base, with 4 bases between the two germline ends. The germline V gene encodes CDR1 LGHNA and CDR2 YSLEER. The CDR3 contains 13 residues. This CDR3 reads CASSQRGTDTQYF. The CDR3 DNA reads TGCGCCAGCAGCCAACGGGGCACAGATACGCAGTATTTT.

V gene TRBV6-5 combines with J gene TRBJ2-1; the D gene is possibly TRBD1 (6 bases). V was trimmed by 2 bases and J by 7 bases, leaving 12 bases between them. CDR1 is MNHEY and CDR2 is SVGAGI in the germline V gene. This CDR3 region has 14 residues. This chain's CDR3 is CASSYPSGANEQFF. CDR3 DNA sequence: TGTGCCAGCAGTTACCCTTCAGGGGCGAATGAGCAGTTCTTC.

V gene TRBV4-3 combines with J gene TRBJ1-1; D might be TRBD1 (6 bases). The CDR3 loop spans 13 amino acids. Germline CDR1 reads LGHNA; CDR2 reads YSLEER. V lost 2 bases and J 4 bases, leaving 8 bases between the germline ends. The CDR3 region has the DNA TGCGCCAGCAGCCAAAGGGGGGGCACTGAAGCTTTCTTT. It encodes CASSQRGGTEAFF.

The CDR3 DNA follows: TGTGCCACCAGTGATACAGGGCCTTTCTTTTCCTACGAGCAGTACTTC. Protein sequence: CATSDTGPFFSYEQYF. The V and J genes are TRBV24-1 and TRBJ2-7; TRBD1 is a possible D gene (6 bases). From germline, CDR1 is KGHDR and CDR2 SFDVKD. The CDR3 contains 16 residues. V was pared by 3 bases and J by 1 base, with 15 bases between.

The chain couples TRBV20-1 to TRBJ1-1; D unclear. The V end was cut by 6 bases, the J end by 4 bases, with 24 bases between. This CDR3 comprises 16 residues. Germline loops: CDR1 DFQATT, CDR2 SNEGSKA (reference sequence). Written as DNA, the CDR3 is TGCAGTGCGAGCTCCAACGGGCTCGCCGCGTCCACTGAAGCTTTCTTT. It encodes CSASSNGLAASTEAFF.

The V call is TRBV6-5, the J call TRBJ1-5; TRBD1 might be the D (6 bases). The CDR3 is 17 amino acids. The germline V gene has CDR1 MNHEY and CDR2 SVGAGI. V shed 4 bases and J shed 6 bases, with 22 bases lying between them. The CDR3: CASSSTLVTGIGQPQHF. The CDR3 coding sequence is TGTGCCAGCAGTTCCACCTTAGTTACAGGGATAGGTCAGCCCCAGCATTTT.

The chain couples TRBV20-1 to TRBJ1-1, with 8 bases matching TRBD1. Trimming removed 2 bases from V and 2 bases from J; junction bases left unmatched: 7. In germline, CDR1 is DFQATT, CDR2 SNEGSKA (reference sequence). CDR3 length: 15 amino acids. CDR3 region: CSARQGAGLNTEAFF. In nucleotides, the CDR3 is TGCAGTGCTAGACAGGGGGCAGGCTTAAACACTGAAGCTTTCTTT.

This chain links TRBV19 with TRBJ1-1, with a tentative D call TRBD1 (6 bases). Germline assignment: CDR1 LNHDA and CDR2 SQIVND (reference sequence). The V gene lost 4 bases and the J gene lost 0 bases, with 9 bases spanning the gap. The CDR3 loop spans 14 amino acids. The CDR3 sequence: CASSTRTVNTEAFF. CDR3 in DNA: TGTGCCAGTAGTACTAGGACAGTGAACACTGAAGCTTTCTTT.